A selection of T cell receptor beta chains follows, all from one sample in a study of blood T cell repertoires in COVID-19. Clones were sequenced by immunoSEQ multiplex PCR, and TCRdb holds only the in-frame ones, with some missing. The table has 100,000 to 150,000 clones, around 86% seen once. The source material was peripheral blood. Receptor source: a human donor in a cohort sampled during active COVID-19. The CDR3 runs from the conserved cysteine through the conserved F or W. The order of the fields is clone size, V gene, D gene, J gene, CDR3 DNA, CDR3 protein. A D gene is named only where the DNA matches it firmly. The size of a clone is reported for some rows only, either as once, few or many, or as a class for expanded clones.

abundance: NA
v_gene: TRBV28
d_gene: NA
j_gene: TRBJ2-2
CDR3nt: NA
CDR3aa: CASSTSGLAGVPSGTGELFF

abundance: few
v_gene: TRBV11-3
d_gene: TRBD2
j_gene: TRBJ2-3
CDR3nt: TGTGCCAGCAGCTCCAGGGAGGGTCGTAGCACAGATACGCAGTATTTT
CDR3aa: CASSSREGRSTDTQYF

abundance: NA
v_gene: TRBV27
d_gene: NA
j_gene: TRBJ1-2
CDR3nt: TGTGCCAGCAGGACGGGACTCAGCAACTATGGCTACACCTTC
CDR3aa: CASRTGLSNYGYTF

abundance: NA
v_gene: TRBV4-3
d_gene: NA
j_gene: TRBJ2-7
CDR3nt: TGCGCCAGCAGCCAAGATATGACAGGCTCTGGTCTCGAGCAGTACTTC
CDR3aa: CASSQDMTGSGLEQYF

abundance: once
v_gene: TRBV28
d_gene: TRBD1
j_gene: TRBJ1-5
CDR3nt: TGTGCCAGCAGTCCTCAGGGGGCGGGCAATCAGCCCCAGCATTTT
CDR3aa: CASSPQGAGNQPQHF

abundance: NA
v_gene: TRBV9
d_gene: NA
j_gene: TRBJ2-5
CDR3nt: TGTGCCAGCAGCATATCGGGGTTTAAAGAGACCCAGTACTTC
CDR3aa: CASSISGFKETQYF

abundance: NA
v_gene: TRBV7-3
d_gene: NA
j_gene: TRBJ2-7
CDR3nt: TGTGCCAGCAGCTTAGCGGGGGCGTCCCTTTACGAGCAGTACTTC
CDR3aa: CASSLAGASLYEQYF

abundance: NA
v_gene: TRBV4-3
d_gene: TRBD2
j_gene: TRBJ2-7
CDR3nt: TGCGCCAGCAGCCAAGATCGGCGAGCGGGAGCTGACGAGCAGTACTTC
CDR3aa: CASSQDRRAGADEQYF

abundance: once
v_gene: TRBV14
d_gene: NA
j_gene: TRBJ2-3
CDR3nt: TGTGCCAGCTCGTGGGGGCGCTCAGATACGCAGTATTTT
CDR3aa: CASSWGRSDTQYF

abundance: NA
v_gene: TRBV28
d_gene: NA
j_gene: TRBJ1-2
CDR3nt: TGTGCCAGCAGTCCGGACAGAGACTATGGCTACACCTTC
CDR3aa: CASSPDRDYGYTF

abundance: NA
v_gene: TRBV2
d_gene: TRBD2
j_gene: TRBJ2-5
CDR3nt: TGTGCCAGTCTAGCGGGTAGTCTTCCCCAAGAGACCCAGTACTTC
CDR3aa: CASLAGSLPQETQYF

abundance: NA
v_gene: TRBV11-2
d_gene: NA
j_gene: TRBJ2-7
CDR3nt: TGTGCCAGCAGCTTAGATTGGTCGGGAGAGAACTACGAGCAGTACTTC
CDR3aa: CASSLDWSGENYEQYF

abundance: NA
v_gene: TRBV13
d_gene: TRBD1
j_gene: TRBJ2-5
CDR3nt: TGTGCCAGCAGCCTCAGGACAGGGGGCATGGAGACCCAGTACTTC
CDR3aa: CASSLRTGGMETQYF

abundance: NA
v_gene: TRBV12-3/TRBV12-4
d_gene: TRBD1
j_gene: TRBJ2-3
CDR3nt: TGTGCCAGCAGCCGGACAGGGGCAGATACGCAGTATTTT
CDR3aa: CASSRTGADTQYF

abundance: NA
v_gene: TRBV19
d_gene: TRBD1
j_gene: TRBJ2-5
CDR3nt: TGTGCCAGTAGTATAGATCATCTCGGGACAGGGCAAGAGACCCAGTACTTC
CDR3aa: CASSIDHLGTGQETQYF

abundance: NA
v_gene: TRBV7-2
d_gene: NA
j_gene: TRBJ2-1
CDR3nt: TGTGCCAGCAGCTTAGCAGGGGGCTACAATGAGCAGTTCTTC
CDR3aa: CASSLAGGYNEQFF

abundance: NA
v_gene: TRBV18
d_gene: TRBD1
j_gene: TRBJ2-7
CDR3nt: TGTGCCAGCTCACCACTAGTGACAGGGGGGTCCTACGAGCAGTACTTC
CDR3aa: CASSPLVTGGSYEQYF

abundance: NA
v_gene: TRBV19
d_gene: NA
j_gene: TRBJ1-5
CDR3nt: TGTGCCAGTACTCAAGGAGTTTTCAATCAGCCCCAGCATTTT
CDR3aa: CASTQGVFNQPQHF

abundance: once
v_gene: TRBV10-3
d_gene: TRBD2
j_gene: TRBJ2-5
CDR3nt: TGTGCCATCAGGGCGGGAGCCAAAGAGACCCAGTACTTC
CDR3aa: CAIRAGAKETQYF

abundance: NA
v_gene: TRBV27
d_gene: TRBD1
j_gene: TRBJ2-3
CDR3nt: TGTGCCAGCAGAAGGACAGGGTCTTTCGCTGATACGCAGTATTTT
CDR3aa: CASRRTGSFADTQYF

abundance: NA
v_gene: TRBV5-1
d_gene: TRBD2
j_gene: TRBJ2-1
CDR3nt: TGCGCCAGCAGCTGGGGAGGGAACAATGAGCAGTTCTTC
CDR3aa: CASSWGGNNEQFF

abundance: NA
v_gene: TRBV18
d_gene: NA
j_gene: TRBJ1-5
CDR3nt: TGTGCCAGCTCACCGGCCGGGTCCAATCAGCCCCAGCATTTT
CDR3aa: CASSPAGSNQPQHF

abundance: NA
v_gene: TRBV28
d_gene: NA
j_gene: TRBJ2-1
CDR3nt: TGTGCCAGCAGGTTGAACACCAACAATGAGCAGTTCTTC
CDR3aa: CASRLNTNNEQFF

abundance: many
v_gene: TRBV28
d_gene: NA
j_gene: TRBJ2-2
CDR3nt: TGTGCCAGCAGTTTAAGGGCCCTGGTAGGGAGGTGGACCGGGGAGCTGTTTTTT
CDR3aa: CASSLRALVGRWTGELFF

abundance: NA
v_gene: TRBV25-1
d_gene: TRBD1
j_gene: TRBJ1-2
CDR3nt: TGTGCCAGCAGTGTAGGGGGCGCGAACTATGGCTACACCTTC
CDR3aa: CASSVGGANYGYTF

abundance: NA
v_gene: TRBV5-1
d_gene: TRBD2
j_gene: TRBJ2-1
CDR3nt: TGCGCCAGCAGCTTTGCTAGCGGGTCATGGGGCTTTTACAATGAGCAGTTCTTC
CDR3aa: CASSFASGSWGFYNEQFF

abundance: once
v_gene: TRBV2
d_gene: TRBD1
j_gene: TRBJ1-1
CDR3nt: TGTGCCAGCAAGTTTGGAACAGGGGGGTGGCACACTGAAGCTTTCTTT
CDR3aa: CASKFGTGGWHTEAFF

abundance: NA
v_gene: TRBV5-1
d_gene: NA
j_gene: TRBJ2-1
CDR3nt: TGCGCCAGCAGCTCGGGAACAGAGACCAATGAGCAGTTCTTC
CDR3aa: CASSSGTETNEQFF

abundance: few
v_gene: TRBV14
d_gene: NA
j_gene: TRBJ1-2
CDR3nt: TGTGCCAGCGGCGCAGCGGGGTATGGCTACACCTTC
CDR3aa: CASGAAGYGYTF

abundance: NA
v_gene: TRBV6-5
d_gene: NA
j_gene: TRBJ2-3
CDR3nt: TGTGCCAGCAGCTTCCGAGGGAGTAGAGCAGATACGCAGTATTTT
CDR3aa: CASSFRGSRADTQYF

abundance: NA
v_gene: TRBV7-9
d_gene: NA
j_gene: TRBJ2-1
CDR3nt: TGTGCCAGCAGCTTACAGCGAGGTCTAGCGCTAGCCTACAATGAGCAGTTCTTC
CDR3aa: CASSLQRGLALAYNEQFF

abundance: NA
v_gene: TRBV6-5
d_gene: NA
j_gene: TRBJ2-3
CDR3nt: TGTGCCGCCTCAGGCACATTTAGCACAGATACGCAGTATTTT
CDR3aa: CAASGTFSTDTQYF

abundance: NA
v_gene: TRBV6-2/TRBV6-3
d_gene: TRBD2
j_gene: TRBJ2-7
CDR3nt: TGTGCCAGCAGCCGGTTGGGTAGCGGGAGAGGTCACGAGCAGTACTTC
CDR3aa: CASSRLGSGRGHEQYF

abundance: NA
v_gene: TRBV7-3
d_gene: TRBD2
j_gene: TRBJ2-1
CDR3nt: TGTGCCAGCAGCTCTTTTTTAGCGGGACCAGGGTACAATGAGCAGTTCTTC
CDR3aa: CASSSFLAGPGYNEQFF

abundance: NA
v_gene: TRBV5-1
d_gene: NA
j_gene: TRBJ2-7
CDR3nt: TGCGCCAGCAGCTTGGGAGGTAGCGGCTACGAGCAGTACTTC
CDR3aa: CASSLGGSGYEQYF

abundance: NA
v_gene: TRBV12-3/TRBV12-4
d_gene: NA
j_gene: TRBJ1-1
CDR3nt: TGTGCCAGCAGGCGGGAGACTCAGGCTTTCTTT
CDR3aa: CASRRETQAFF

abundance: NA
v_gene: TRBV4-1
d_gene: NA
j_gene: TRBJ1-4
CDR3nt: TGCGCCAGCAGCCAAGATCCGGGGACTAATGAAAAACTGTTTTTT
CDR3aa: CASSQDPGTNEKLFF

abundance: NA
v_gene: TRBV28
d_gene: NA
j_gene: TRBJ1-5
CDR3nt: TGTGCCAGCTTGAACAGGGATCGGAGCAATCAGCCCCAGCATTTT
CDR3aa: CASLNRDRSNQPQHF

abundance: NA
v_gene: TRBV7-9
d_gene: NA
j_gene: TRBJ2-7
CDR3nt: TGTGCCAGCAGCTGGGCGGGGCCCTACGAGCAGTACTTC
CDR3aa: CASSWAGPYEQYF

abundance: NA
v_gene: TRBV5-6
d_gene: TRBD1
j_gene: TRBJ2-7
CDR3nt: TGTGCCAGCAGCTTGGCATGGGACAGTCAACGGGAGCAGTACTTC
CDR3aa: CASSLAWDSQREQYF

abundance: NA
v_gene: TRBV19
d_gene: NA
j_gene: TRBJ1-4
CDR3nt: TGTGCCAGTAGTATCCCCTTGAGAGGGTTTAATGAAAAACTGTTTTTT
CDR3aa: CASSIPLRGFNEKLFF

abundance: once
v_gene: TRBV5-1
d_gene: NA
j_gene: TRBJ1-2
CDR3nt: TGCGCCAGCAGCTTGACGGCCGGGCTGGGGGCGAACTATGGCTACACCTTC
CDR3aa: CASSLTAGLGANYGYTF

abundance: NA
v_gene: TRBV3-1/TRBV3-2
d_gene: TRBD2
j_gene: TRBJ2-1
CDR3nt: TGTGCCAGCAGCCAGATGGGACTAGCGGGGGGGAGGGAGCAGTTCTTC
CDR3aa: CASSQMGLAGGREQFF

abundance: once
v_gene: TRBV29-1
d_gene: NA
j_gene: TRBJ1-5
CDR3nt: TGCAGCGCCGCGGGGGACCCCGGAGGACCCCAGCATTTT
CDR3aa: CSAAGDPGGPQHF

abundance: NA
v_gene: TRBV7-8
d_gene: NA
j_gene: TRBJ1-4
CDR3nt: TGTGCCAGCAGCTTAATAAAATCAGGGGAAAAACTGTTTTTT
CDR3aa: CASSLIKSGEKLFF

abundance: NA
v_gene: TRBV6-5
d_gene: NA
j_gene: TRBJ2-4
CDR3nt: TGTGCCACTCGGAGGGACAAAAACATTCAGTACTTC
CDR3aa: CATRRDKNIQYF

abundance: NA
v_gene: TRBV4-1
d_gene: TRBD2
j_gene: TRBJ2-1
CDR3nt: TGCGCCAGCAGCCAAGAGGCTAGCGGGAGAGTTGAGCAGTTCTTC
CDR3aa: CASSQEASGRVEQFF

abundance: NA
v_gene: TRBV28
d_gene: NA
j_gene: TRBJ1-1
CDR3nt: TGTGCCAGCAGTTTAAGTATTAGTGGGGGCAATTTCTTT
CDR3aa: CASSLSISGGNFF

abundance: NA
v_gene: TRBV4-3
d_gene: TRBD2
j_gene: TRBJ2-1
CDR3nt: TGCGCCAGCAGCCAAGATCGAGTGACTAGCGGGATTAGTGAGCAGTTCTTC
CDR3aa: CASSQDRVTSGISEQFF

abundance: NA
v_gene: TRBV19
d_gene: TRBD2
j_gene: TRBJ2-7
CDR3nt: TGTGCCAGTAGTAGGGCTAGCGGGAGTTTCAGCGAGCAGTACTTC
CDR3aa: CASSRASGSFSEQYF

abundance: NA
v_gene: TRBV7-8
d_gene: NA
j_gene: TRBJ1-1
CDR3nt: TGTGCCAGCAGCTCGCATGGAGGGGTGCGGACTGAAGCTTTCTTT
CDR3aa: CASSSHGGVRTEAFF

abundance: NA
v_gene: TRBV7-9
d_gene: NA
j_gene: TRBJ2-1
CDR3nt: TGTGCCAGCAGCTTATCCTCTAGCTCCTACAATGAGCAGTTCTTC
CDR3aa: CASSLSSSSYNEQFF

abundance: NA
v_gene: TRBV28
d_gene: NA
j_gene: TRBJ2-6
CDR3nt: TGTGCCAGCAGCCCCGGGTCCCCTGGGGCCAACGTCCTGACTTTC
CDR3aa: CASSPGSPGANVLTF